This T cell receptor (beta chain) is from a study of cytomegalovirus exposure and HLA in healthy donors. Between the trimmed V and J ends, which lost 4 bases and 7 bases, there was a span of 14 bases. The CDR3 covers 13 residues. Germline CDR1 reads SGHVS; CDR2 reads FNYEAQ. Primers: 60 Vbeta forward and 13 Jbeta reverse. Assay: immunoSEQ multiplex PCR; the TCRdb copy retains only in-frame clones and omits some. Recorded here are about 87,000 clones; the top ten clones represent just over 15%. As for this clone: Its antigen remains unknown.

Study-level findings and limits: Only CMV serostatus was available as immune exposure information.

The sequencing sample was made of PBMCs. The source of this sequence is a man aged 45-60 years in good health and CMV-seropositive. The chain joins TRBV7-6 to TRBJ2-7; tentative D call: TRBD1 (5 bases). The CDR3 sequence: CASSSQTDWEQYF. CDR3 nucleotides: TGTGCCAGCAGCTCCCAGACAGACTGGGAGCAGTACTTC.